This section outlines one T cell receptor (beta chain) sequence together with its context. The target antigen is unknown. This sample includes further DNA sequences coding for the same CDR3. The table came from immunoSEQ multiplex PCR; TCRdb's copy has only in-frame clones and leaves some out. The repertoire holds 150,000 to 200,000 clones, with roughly 96% as singletons. The sample is drawn from a study of cytomegalovirus exposure and HLA in healthy donors. Findings and caveats of the study: Researchers counted around 170 TCR beta chains as cytomegalovirus-associated. TCR clusters originating in the first cohort tended to co-occur in the 120 validation repertoires, according to a later analysis.

Germline CDR1 reads SQVTM; CDR2 reads ANQGSEA. This CDR3 region has 12 residues. V lost 1 base to trimming and J lost 8 bases; unmatched junction nucleotides: 2. Sequencing was performed on PBMCs. This receptor was identified in a woman between 18 and 30 years old in good health and CMV-seronegative. The chain couples TRBV29-1 to TRBJ2-1; TRBD2 matches 7 bases. Written as DNA, the CDR3 is TGCAGCGTTGAAGGGGGAGGGGATGAGCAGTTCTTC. It yields the protein CSVEGGGDEQFF.